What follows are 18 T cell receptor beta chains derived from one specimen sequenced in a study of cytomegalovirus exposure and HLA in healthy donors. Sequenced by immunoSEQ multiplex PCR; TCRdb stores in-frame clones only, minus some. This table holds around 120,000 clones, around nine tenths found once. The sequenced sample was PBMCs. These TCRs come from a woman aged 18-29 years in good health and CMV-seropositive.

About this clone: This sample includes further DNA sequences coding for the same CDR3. CDR3 in DNA: TGTGCCAGCTCGCTTACAGGGGGCACTAATGAAAAACTGTTTTTT. This translates into CASSLTGGTNEKLFF. The chain joins TRBV18 to TRBJ1-4; 9 bases match TRBD1. The junction had 4 bases not matched to a gene; V was cut back by 6 bases and J by 2 bases. Germline V gene data show CDR1 as KGHSH and CDR2 as LQKENI. The CDR3 contains 15 residues.

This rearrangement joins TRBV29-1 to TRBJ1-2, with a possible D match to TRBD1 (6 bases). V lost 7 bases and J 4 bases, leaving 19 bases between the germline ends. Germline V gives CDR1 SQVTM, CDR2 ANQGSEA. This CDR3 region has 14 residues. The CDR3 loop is CSAGNVQGFYGYTF. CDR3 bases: TGCAGCGCTGGGAACGTACAGGGTTTCTATGGCTACACCTTC.

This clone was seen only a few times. The chain's CDR3 is CASSQMGLYGYTF. Written as DNA, the CDR3 is TGCGCCAGCAGCCAAATGGGACTCTATGGCTACACCTTC. This rearrangement joins TRBV4-1 to TRBJ1-2; perhaps TRBD1 as D (5 bases). This CDR3 contains 13 residues. The germline gives CDR1 MGHRA, CDR2 YSYEKL. Trimming stripped 2 bases from V and 4 bases from J, with 8 bases between.

CDR3 in amino acids: CASSLGDLTGKQETQYF. The DNA for the CDR3 is TGTGCCAGCAGCCTTGGTGATTTGACAGGGAAGCAAGAGACCCAGTACTTC. V usage is TRBV7-6 and J usage is TRBJ2-5; 7 nucleotides agree with TRBD1. CDR1 is SGHVS, CDR2 FNYEAQ, per germline. V dropped 5 bases and J dropped 2; count of bases not matched to a gene: 14. This CDR3 has 17 residues.

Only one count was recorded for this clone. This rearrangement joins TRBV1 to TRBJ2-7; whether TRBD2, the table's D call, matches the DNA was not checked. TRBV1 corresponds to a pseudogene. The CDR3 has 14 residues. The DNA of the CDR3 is TGCACCAGCAGCCAAGAGGACTTGTCCTACGAGCAGTACTTC. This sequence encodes CTSSQEDLSYEQYF.

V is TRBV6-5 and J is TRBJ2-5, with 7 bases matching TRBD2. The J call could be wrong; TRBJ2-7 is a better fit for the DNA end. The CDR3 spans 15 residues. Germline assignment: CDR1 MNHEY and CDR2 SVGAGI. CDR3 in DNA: TGTGCCAGCAGTTACTCGGGCGGGAGTGGCTACGAGCAGTACTTC. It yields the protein CASSYSGGSGYEQYF.

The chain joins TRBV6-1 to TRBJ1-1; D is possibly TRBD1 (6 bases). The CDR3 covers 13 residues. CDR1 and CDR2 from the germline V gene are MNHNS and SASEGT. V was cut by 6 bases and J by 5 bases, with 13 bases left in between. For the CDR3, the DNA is TGTGCCAGCAGAGGACAGATAGGGACTGAAGCTTTCTTT. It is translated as CASRGQIGTEAFF.

This chain's CDR3 is CASSWWDRENYEQYF. The DNA for the CDR3 is TGTGCCAGCAGCTGGTGGGACAGGGAGAATTACGAGCAGTACTTC. V and J are TRBV5-6 and TRBJ2-7; TRBD1 agrees at 9 bases. This CDR3 contains 15 residues. The ends lost 3 bases at V and 4 bases at J; junction bases unmatched: 8. Looked up from germline, CDR1 is SGHDT and CDR2 is YYEEEE.

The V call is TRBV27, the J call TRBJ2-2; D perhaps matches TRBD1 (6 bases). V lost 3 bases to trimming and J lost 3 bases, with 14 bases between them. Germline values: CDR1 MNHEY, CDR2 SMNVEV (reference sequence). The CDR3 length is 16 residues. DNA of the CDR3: TGTGCCAGCAGTTTCAGGCAGGGGTCATACACCGGGGAGCTGTTTTTT. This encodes CASSFRQGSYTGELFF.

The CDR3 DNA reads TGTGCCAGCAGTCCCTCGGGGGGGGGTTACGAGCAGTACTTC. Its protein is CASSPSGGGYEQYF. J is TRBJ2-7 and V is TRBV6-5; 8 bases line up with TRBD2. Trimming took 5 bases from V and 4 from J; bases not matched to a gene: 7. The CDR3 covers 14 residues. Per germline, CDR1 MNHEY and CDR2 SVGAGI.

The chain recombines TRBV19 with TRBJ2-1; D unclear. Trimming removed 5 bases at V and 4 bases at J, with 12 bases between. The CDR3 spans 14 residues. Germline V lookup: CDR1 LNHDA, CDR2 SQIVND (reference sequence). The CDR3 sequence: CASSPAFGYNEQFF. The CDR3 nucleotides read TGTGCCAGTAGTCCCGCTTTCGGTTACAATGAGCAGTTCTTC.

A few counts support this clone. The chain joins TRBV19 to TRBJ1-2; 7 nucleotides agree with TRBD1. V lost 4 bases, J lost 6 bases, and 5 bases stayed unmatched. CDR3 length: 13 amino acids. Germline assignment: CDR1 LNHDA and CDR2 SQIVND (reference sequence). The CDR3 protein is CASSSGQGDGYTF. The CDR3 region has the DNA TGTGCCAGTAGTAGTGGCCAGGGGGATGGCTACACCTTC.

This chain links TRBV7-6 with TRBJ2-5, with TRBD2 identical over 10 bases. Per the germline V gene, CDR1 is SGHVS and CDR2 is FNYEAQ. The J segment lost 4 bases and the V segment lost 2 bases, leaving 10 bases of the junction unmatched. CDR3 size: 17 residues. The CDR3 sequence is CASSLNPSSGSRETQYF. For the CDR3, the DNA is TGTGCCAGCAGCTTAAACCCGTCTAGCGGGAGTCGAGAGACCCAGTACTTC.

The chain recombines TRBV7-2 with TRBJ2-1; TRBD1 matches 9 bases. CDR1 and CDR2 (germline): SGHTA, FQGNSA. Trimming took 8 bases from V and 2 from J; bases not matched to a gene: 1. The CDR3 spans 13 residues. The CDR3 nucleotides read TGTGCCAGCGGGACAGGGACCTACAATGAGCAGTTCTTC. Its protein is CASGTGTYNEQFF.

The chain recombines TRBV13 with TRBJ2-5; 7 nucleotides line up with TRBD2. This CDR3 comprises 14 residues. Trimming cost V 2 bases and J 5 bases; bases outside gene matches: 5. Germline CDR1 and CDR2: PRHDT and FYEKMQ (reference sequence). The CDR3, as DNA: TGTGCCAGCAGCTTATTTCCAGCGGGGGAGACCCAGTACTTC. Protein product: CASSLFPAGETQYF.

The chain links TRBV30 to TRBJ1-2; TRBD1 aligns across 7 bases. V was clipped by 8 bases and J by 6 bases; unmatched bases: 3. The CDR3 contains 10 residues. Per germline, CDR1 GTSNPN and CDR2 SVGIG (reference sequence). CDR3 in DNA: TGTGCCGGGACAGTCGATGGCTACACCTTC. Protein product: CAGTVDGYTF.

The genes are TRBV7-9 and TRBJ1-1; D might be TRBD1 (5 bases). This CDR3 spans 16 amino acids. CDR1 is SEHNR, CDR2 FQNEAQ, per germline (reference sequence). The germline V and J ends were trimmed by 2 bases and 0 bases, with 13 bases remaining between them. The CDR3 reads CASSLIGRAMNTEAFF. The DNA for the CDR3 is TGTGCCAGCAGCTTAATCGGCAGGGCTATGAACACTGAAGCTTTCTTT.

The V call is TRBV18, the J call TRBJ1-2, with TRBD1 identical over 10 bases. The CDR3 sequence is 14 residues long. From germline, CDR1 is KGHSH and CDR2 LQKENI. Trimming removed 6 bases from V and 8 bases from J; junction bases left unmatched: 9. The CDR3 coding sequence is TGTGCCAGCTCCCGATTGGGGACAGGGGAAGGCTACACCTTC. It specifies CASSRLGTGEGYTF.